This TCR beta chain was captured by sequencing in a study of T cell repertoires in cytomegalovirus infection. In the study overall: An indication of both CMV infection and matching HLA type came from public TCR beta signatures.

This clonotype showed up just once. Its antigen is not identified. A single record per CDR3 protein comes from TCRdb applying MiXCR to the reads. Of approximately 310,000 distinct CDR3 sequences in the sample, 20% to 30% were seen once. Germline V gene data show CDR1 as DFQATT and CDR2 as SNEGSKA (reference sequence). The length of the CDR3 is 12 residues. V lost 3 bases, J lost 2 bases, and 6 bases lay in between. Regarding the study as a whole: CMV carriers with the relevant HLA were identified by cumulative public TCR beta family frequency. CMV-specific HLA-C-restricted TCR beta clonotypes dominated the ex vivo response.

The source was cultured PBMCs, collected from culture after CMV antigen stimulation. This TCR derives from a human donor in good health (CMV status not recorded). Some clones in this sample may be carry-over from other donors' samples. The V gene is TRBV20-1, the J gene TRBJ2-3; D not resolved. Written as DNA, the CDR3 is TGCAGTGCTAGTCGCACCACAGATACGCAGTATTTT. It is translated as CSASRTTDTQYF.